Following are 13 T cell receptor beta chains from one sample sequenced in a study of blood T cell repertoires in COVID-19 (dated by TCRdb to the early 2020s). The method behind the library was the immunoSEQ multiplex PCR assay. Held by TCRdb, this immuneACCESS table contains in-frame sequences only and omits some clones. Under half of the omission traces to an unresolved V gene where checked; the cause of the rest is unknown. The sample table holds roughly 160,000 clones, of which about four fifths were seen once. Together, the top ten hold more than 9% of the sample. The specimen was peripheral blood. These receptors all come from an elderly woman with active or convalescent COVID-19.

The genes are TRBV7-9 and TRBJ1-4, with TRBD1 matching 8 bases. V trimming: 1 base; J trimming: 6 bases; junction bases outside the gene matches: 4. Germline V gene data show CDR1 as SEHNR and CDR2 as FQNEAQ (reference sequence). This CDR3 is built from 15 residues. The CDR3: CASSLGQGRDEKLFF. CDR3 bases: TGTGCCAGCAGCTTAGGACAGGGGCGAGATGAAAAACTGTTTTTT.

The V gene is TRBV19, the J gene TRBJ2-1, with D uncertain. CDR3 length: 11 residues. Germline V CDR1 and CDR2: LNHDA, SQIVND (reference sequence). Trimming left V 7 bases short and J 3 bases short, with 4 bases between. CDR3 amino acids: CASTLYNEQFF. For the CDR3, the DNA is TGTGCCAGTACCCTCTACAATGAGCAGTTCTTC.

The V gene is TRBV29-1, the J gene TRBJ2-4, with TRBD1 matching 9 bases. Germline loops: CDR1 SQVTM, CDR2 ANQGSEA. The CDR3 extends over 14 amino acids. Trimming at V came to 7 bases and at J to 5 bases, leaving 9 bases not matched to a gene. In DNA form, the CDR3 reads TGCAGCGCCCCTTGGGGACAGGGAGAAAACATTCAGTACTTC. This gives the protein CSAPWGQGENIQYF. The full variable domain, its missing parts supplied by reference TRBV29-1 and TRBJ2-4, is SAVISQKPSRDICQRGTSLTIQCQVDSQVTMMFWYRQQPGQSLTLIATANQGSEATYESGFVIDKFPISRPNLTFSTLTVSNMSPEDSSIYLCSAPWGQGENIQYFGAGTRLSVL.

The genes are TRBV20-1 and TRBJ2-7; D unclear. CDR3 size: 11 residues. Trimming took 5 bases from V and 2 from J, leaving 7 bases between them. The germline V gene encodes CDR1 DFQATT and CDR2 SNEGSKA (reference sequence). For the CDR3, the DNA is TGCAGTGCTTACAACCCCTACGAGCAGTACTTC. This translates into CSAYNPYEQYF.

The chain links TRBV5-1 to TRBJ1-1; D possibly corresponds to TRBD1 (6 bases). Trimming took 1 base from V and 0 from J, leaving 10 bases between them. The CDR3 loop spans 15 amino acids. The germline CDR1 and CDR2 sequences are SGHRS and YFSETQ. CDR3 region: CASSLTGTMNTEAFF. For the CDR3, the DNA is TGCGCCAGCAGCTTGACAGGGACCATGAACACTGAAGCTTTCTTT. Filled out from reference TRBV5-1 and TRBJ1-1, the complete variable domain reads KAGVTQTPRYLIKTRGQQVTLSCSPISGHRSVSWYQQTPGQGLQFLFEYFSETQRNKGNFPGRFSGRQFSNSRSEMNVSTLELGDSALYLCASSLTGTMNTEAFFGQGTRLTVV.

The CDR3 DNA is TGCGCCAGCAGTCGCGACTCCTATGGCTACACCTTC. This translates into CASSRDSYGYTF. The chain is built from TRBV10-1 and TRBJ1-2; D call uncertain. CDR3 length: 12 residues. V dropped 5 bases and J dropped 4 bases, with 8 bases sitting between them. Germline CDR1 and CDR2: WNHNN and SYGVQD (reference sequence).

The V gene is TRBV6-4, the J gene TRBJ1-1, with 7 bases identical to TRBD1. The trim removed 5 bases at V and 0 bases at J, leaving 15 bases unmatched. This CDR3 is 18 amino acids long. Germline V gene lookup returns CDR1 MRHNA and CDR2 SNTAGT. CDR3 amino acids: CASSPSVRQGILNTEAFF. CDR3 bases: TGTGCCAGCAGTCCAAGTGTAAGACAGGGAATATTGAACACTGAAGCTTTCTTT.

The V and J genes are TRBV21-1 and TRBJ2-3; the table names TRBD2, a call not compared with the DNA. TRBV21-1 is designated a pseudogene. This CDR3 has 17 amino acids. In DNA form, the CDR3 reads TGTGCCAGCAGCAAACCCTCCATAGCGGGAGGTAAAGATACGCAGTATTTT. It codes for CASSKPSIAGGKDTQYF.

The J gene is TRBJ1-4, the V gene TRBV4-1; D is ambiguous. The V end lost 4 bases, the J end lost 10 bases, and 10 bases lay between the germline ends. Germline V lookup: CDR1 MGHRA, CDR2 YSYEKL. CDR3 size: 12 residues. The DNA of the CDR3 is TGCGCCAGCAGCCTCCTTCTCGGAAAACTGTTTTTT. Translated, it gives CASSLLLGKLFF.

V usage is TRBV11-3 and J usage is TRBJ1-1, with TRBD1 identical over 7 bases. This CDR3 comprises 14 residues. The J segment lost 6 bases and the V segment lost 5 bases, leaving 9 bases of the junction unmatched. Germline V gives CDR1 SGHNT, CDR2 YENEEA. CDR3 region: CASSAGQVGSEAFF. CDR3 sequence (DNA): TGTGCCAGCAGCGCTGGACAGGTTGGGTCTGAAGCTTTCTTT.

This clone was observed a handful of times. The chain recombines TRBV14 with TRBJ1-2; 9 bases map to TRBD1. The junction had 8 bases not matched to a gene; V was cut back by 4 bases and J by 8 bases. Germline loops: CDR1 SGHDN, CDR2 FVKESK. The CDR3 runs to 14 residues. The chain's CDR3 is CASSPAGQGRGYTF. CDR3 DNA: TGTGCCAGCAGCCCCGCGGGACAGGGACGCGGCTACACCTTC.

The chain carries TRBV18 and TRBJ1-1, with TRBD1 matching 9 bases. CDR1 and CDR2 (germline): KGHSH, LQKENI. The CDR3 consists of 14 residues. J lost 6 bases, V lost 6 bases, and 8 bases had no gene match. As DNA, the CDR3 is TGTGCCAGCTCCAAACGGACAGGGGAGGCTGAAGCTTTCTTT. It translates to CASSKRTGEAEAFF.

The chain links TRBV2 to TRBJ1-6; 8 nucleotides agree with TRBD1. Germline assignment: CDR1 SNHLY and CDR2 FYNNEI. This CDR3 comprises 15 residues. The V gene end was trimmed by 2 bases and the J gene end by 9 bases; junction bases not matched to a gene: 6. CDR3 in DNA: TGTGCCAGCAGTGAATCTTGGACAGGGACTTCACCCCTCCACTTT. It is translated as CASSESWTGTSPLHF.